These T cell receptor beta chains were read from a single sample in a study of OX40 agonist ivuxolimab in advanced cancers. The table came from immunoSEQ multiplex PCR; TCRdb's copy has only in-frame clones and leaves some out. The profile shows more than 55,000 clones, 70% to 90% of them singletons. The source material was CD4+ or CD8+ T cells sorted from blood, sampled in a trial of the OX40 agonist ivuxolimab. Source of these receptors: an adult with an advanced solid tumor such as melanoma, head and neck, liver or kidney cancer. The CDR3 runs from the conserved cysteine through the conserved F or W. Each record gives: clone size, J gene, V gene, D gene, CDR3 DNA, CDR3 protein. A D gene is named only where the DNA matches it firmly. Clone size is shown for a subset of rows, as once, few, many or a class of expanded clone.

clone_size: -
j_call: TRBJ2-6
v_call: TRBV11-2
d_call: -
cdr3_nt: TGTGCCAGCAGCCCTATCTCTGGGGCCAACGTCCTGACTTTC
cdr3_aa: CASSPISGANVLTF

clone_size: few
j_call: TRBJ1-5
v_call: TRBV5-8
d_call: TRBD1
cdr3_nt: TGTGCCAGCACCGGGACAGGGGAAGGACAGCCCCAGCATTTT
cdr3_aa: CASTGTGEGQPQHF

clone_size: -
j_call: TRBJ1-2
v_call: TRBV28
d_call: -
cdr3_nt: TGTGCCAGCAGGAAGAGCGTACGGGGAGGCTACACCTTC
cdr3_aa: CASRKSVRGGYTF

clone_size: -
j_call: TRBJ2-3
v_call: TRBV29-1
d_call: TRBD2
cdr3_nt: TGCAGCGATCGGGGGGTGGGCACAGATACGCAGTATTTT
cdr3_aa: CSDRGVGTDTQYF

clone_size: -
j_call: TRBJ1-5
v_call: TRBV19
d_call: -
cdr3_nt: TGTGCCAGTACCGCCACAGGGCGTAGTCCGTATAGCAATCAGCCCCAGCATTTT
cdr3_aa: CASTATGRSPYSNQPQHF

clone_size: -
j_call: TRBJ2-7
v_call: TRBV6-6
d_call: TRBD1
cdr3_nt: TGTGCCAGCAGTTACTCGGGTTTAGGGGGCGCGGAGCAGTACTTC
cdr3_aa: CASSYSGLGGAEQYF

clone_size: -
j_call: TRBJ2-7
v_call: TRBV4-3
d_call: TRBD2
cdr3_nt: TGCGCCAGCAGCCAACTAGCGGGGAGGATAGTCTACGAGCAGTACTTC
cdr3_aa: CASSQLAGRIVYEQYF

clone_size: -
j_call: TRBJ2-2
v_call: TRBV10-3
d_call: TRBD2
cdr3_nt: TGTGCCATCAGTGAGTCGGGCGGGGGGAACACCGGGGAGCTGTTTTTT
cdr3_aa: CAISESGGGNTGELFF

clone_size: -
j_call: TRBJ2-1
v_call: TRBV15
d_call: -
cdr3_nt: TGTGCCACCAGCAGGGGGGTGCCCAAACAGCAGTTCTTC
cdr3_aa: CATSRGVPKQQFF

clone_size: -
j_call: TRBJ1-2
v_call: TRBV6-4
d_call: TRBD1
cdr3_nt: TGTGCCAGCAGAGGGACAGGGGAGGACTATGGCTACACCTTC
cdr3_aa: CASRGTGEDYGYTF

clone_size: -
j_call: TRBJ1-6
v_call: TRBV19
d_call: -
cdr3_nt: TGTGCCAGTAACCTTCCTAATTCACCCCTCCACTTT
cdr3_aa: CASNLPNSPLHF

clone_size: -
j_call: TRBJ1-6
v_call: TRBV30
d_call: -
cdr3_nt: TGTGCCTGGACACAGGGCGCTAATTCACCCCTCCACTTT
cdr3_aa: CAWTQGANSPLHF